This TCR beta chain derives from a study of blood T cell repertoires in COVID-19. The CDR3 totals 11 residues. Germline values: CDR1 SGHKS, CDR2 YYEKEE (reference sequence). V lost 6 bases, J lost 8 bases, and 9 bases lay in between. Generated by immunoSEQ multiplex PCR, the TCRdb table keeps only in-frame clones and is missing some. The repertoire holds around 280,000 clones, with roughly 89% as singletons. Participant age was about 18 to 95 years, and participants resided in 24 US areas. The rearrangement joins TRBV5-5 to TRBJ1-3; maybe TRBD1 (6 bases). The source of this sequence is a woman younger than 30 with acute COVID-19. What was sequenced was PBMCs or T cells enriched from blood (not recorded which). In DNA form, the CDR3 reads TGTGCCAGCACGAACAGGGACACCATATATTTT. It translates to CASTNRDTIYF.